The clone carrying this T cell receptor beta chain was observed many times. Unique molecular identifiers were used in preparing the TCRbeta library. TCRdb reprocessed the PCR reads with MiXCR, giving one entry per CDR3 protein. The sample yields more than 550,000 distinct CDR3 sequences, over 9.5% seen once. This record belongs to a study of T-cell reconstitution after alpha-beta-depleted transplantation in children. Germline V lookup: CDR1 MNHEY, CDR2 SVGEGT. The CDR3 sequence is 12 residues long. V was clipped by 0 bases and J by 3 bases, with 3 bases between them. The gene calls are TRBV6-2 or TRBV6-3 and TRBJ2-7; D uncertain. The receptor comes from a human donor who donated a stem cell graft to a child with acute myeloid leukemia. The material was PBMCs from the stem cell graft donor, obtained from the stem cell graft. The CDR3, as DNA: TGTGCCAGCAGTTACTCCCGCTACGAGCAGTACTTC. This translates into CASSYSRYEQYF.